The present TCR beta chain was sequenced within a study of T-cell reconstitution after alpha-beta-depleted transplantation in children. This clonotype appeared many times. This CDR3 has 16 residues. Trimming removed 5 bases from V and 0 bases from J, with 13 bases in between. Germline V gene lookup returns CDR1 SGHNT and CDR2 YENEEA. For TCRbeta, the library was prepared with unique molecular identifiers. One entry per CDR3 protein, called by TCRdb with MiXCR from the PCR reads. This sample carries approximately 500,000 distinct CDR3 sequences, 10% to 13% of them seen once, and the ten largest clones take 2%.

The origin of this receptor is a child younger than 10 with inherited bone marrow failure, due to receive a stem cell transplant. The chain joins TRBV11-3 to TRBJ2-2; tentatively, D is TRBD2 (6 bases). This specimen consisted of PBMCs, obtained before TCRalphabeta/CD19-depleted stem cell transplant. The CDR3 loop reads CASSPTRGTNTGELFF. The CDR3 DNA follows: TGTGCCAGCAGCCCCACCCGGGGGACGAACACCGGGGAGCTGTTTTTT.